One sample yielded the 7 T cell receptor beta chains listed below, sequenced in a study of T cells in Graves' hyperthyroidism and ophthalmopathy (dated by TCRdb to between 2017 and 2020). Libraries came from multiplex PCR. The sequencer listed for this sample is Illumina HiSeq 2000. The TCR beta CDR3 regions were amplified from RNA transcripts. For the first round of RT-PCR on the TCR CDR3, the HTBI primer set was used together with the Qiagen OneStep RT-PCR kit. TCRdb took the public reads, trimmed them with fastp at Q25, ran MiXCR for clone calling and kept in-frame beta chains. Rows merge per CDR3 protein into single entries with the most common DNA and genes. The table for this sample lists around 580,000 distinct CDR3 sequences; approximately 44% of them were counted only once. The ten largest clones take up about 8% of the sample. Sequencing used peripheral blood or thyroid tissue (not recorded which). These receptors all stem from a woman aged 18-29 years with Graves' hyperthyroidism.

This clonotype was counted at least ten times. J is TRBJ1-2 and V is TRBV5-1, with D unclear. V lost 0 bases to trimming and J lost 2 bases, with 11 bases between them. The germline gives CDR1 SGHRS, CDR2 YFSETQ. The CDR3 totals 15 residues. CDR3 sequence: CASSLAPTENYGYTF. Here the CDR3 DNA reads TGCGCCAGCAGCTTGGCCCCGACCGAGAACTATGGCTACACCTTC.

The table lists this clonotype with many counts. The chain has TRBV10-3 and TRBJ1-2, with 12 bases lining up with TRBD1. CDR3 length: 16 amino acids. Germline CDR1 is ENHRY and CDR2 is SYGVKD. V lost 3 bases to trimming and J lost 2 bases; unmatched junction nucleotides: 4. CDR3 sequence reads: CAISEGDRGRNYGYTF. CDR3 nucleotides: TGTGCCATCAGTGAAGGGGACAGGGGGCGAAACTATGGCTACACCTTC.

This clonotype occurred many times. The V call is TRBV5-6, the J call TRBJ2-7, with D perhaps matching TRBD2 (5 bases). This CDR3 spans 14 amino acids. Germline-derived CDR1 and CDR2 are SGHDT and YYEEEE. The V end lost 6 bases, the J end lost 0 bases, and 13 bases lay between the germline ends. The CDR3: CASTNLGSSYEQYF. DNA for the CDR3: TGTGCCAGCACCAACCTAGGGAGCTCCTACGAGCAGTACTTC.

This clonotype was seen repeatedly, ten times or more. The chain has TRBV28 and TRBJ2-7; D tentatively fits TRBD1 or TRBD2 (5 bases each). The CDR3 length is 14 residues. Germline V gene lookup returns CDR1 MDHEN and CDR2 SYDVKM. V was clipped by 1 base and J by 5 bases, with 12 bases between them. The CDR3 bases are TGTGCCAGCAGTTTATTCAGGGACGAACACGAGCAGTACTTC. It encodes CASSLFRDEHEQYF.

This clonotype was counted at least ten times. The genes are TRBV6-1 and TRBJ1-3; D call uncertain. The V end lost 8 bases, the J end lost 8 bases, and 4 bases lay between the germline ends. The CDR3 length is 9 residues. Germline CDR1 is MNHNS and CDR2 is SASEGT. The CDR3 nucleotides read TGTGCCAGCGGGGACACCATATATTTT. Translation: CASGDTIYF.

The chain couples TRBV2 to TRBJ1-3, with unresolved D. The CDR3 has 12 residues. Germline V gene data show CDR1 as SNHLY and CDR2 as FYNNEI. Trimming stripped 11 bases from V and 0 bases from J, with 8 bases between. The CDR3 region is CAWSISGNTIYF. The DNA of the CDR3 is TGTGCCTGGAGTATCTCTGGAAACACCATATATTTT.

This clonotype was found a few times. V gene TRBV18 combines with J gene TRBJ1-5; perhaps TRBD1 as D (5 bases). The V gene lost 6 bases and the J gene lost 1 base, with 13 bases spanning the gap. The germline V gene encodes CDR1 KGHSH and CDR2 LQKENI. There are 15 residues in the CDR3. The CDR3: CASSRAGLSNQPQHF. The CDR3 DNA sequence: TGTGCCAGCTCTCGGGCAGGGCTCAGCAATCAGCCCCAGCATTTT.